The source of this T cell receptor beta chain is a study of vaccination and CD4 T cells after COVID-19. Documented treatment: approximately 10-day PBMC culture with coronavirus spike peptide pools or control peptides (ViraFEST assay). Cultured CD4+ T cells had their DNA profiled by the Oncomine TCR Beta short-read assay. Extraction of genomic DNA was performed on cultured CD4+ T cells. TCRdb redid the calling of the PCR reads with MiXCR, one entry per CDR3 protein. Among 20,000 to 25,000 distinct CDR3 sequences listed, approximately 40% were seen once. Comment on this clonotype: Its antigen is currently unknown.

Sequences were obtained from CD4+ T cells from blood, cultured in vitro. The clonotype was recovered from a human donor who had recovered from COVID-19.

The DNA for the CDR3 is TGTGCCAGCAGCTTAGGGGCGTTGGGGGCTCCTGGCTACACCTTC. It encodes CASSLGALGAPGYTF. The chain is built from TRBV7-2 and TRBJ1-2; D may be TRBD1 (6 bases). V was clipped by 1 base and J by 7 bases, with 16 bases between them. The length of the CDR3 is 15 residues. Germline V gene sequence: CDR1 SGHTA, CDR2 FQGNSA.